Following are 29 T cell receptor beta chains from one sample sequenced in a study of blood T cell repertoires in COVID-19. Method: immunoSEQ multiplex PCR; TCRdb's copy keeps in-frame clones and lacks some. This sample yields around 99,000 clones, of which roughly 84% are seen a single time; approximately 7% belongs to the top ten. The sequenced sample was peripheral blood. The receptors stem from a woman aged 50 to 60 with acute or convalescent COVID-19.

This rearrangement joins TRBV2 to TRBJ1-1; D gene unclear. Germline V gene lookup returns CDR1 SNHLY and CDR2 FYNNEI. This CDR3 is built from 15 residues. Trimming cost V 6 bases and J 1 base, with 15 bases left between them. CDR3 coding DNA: TGTGCCAGCAGCCGAACGGGAGGAGCGAACACTGAAGCTTTCTTT. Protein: CASSRTGGANTEAFF. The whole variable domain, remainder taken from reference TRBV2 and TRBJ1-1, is EPEVTQTPSHQVTQMGQEVILRCVPISNHLYFYWYRQILGQKVEFLVSFYNNEISEKSEIFDDQFSVERPDGSNFTLKIRSTKLEDSAMYFCASSRTGGANTEAFFGQGTRLTVV.

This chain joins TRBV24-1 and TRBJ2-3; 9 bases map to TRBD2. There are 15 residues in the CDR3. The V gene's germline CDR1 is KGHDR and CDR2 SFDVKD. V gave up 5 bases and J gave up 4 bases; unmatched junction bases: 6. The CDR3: CATSGSSGGSDTQYF. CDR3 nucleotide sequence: TGTGCCACCAGTGGAAGTAGCGGGGGTTCAGATACGCAGTATTTT.

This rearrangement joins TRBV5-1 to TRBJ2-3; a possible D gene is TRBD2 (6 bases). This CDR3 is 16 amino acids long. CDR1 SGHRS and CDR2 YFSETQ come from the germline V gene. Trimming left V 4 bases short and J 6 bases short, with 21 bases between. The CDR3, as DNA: TGCGCCAGCAGCCCTTCTTGGACCCTTGGGGGGGATACGCAGTATTTT. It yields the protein CASSPSWTLGGDTQYF.

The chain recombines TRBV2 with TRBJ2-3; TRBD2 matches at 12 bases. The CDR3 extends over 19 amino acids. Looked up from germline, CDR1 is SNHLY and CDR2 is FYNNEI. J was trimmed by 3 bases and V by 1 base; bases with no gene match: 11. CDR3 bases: TGTGCCAGCAGTGAAGAGCTAGCGGGGGGGCGAGGGGGAACAGATACGCAGTATTTT. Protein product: CASSEELAGGRGGTDTQYF.

DNA of the CDR3: TGTGCCAGCAGAATACAGGTGAACACTGAAGCTTTCTTT. It codes for CASRIQVNTEAFF. This rearrangement joins TRBV6-5 to TRBJ1-1; TRBD1 might be the D (5 bases). The germline V gene encodes CDR1 MNHEY and CDR2 SVGAGI. The CDR3 spans 13 residues. V was shortened by 6 bases and J by 0 bases, with 8 bases between the two germline ends.

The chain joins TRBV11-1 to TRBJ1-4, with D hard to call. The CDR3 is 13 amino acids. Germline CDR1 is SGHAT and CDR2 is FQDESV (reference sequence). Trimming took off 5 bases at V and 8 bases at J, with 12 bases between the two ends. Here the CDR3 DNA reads TGTGCCAGCAGCGCGACTCAAAGGGAAAAACTGTTTTTT. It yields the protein CASSATQREKLFF.

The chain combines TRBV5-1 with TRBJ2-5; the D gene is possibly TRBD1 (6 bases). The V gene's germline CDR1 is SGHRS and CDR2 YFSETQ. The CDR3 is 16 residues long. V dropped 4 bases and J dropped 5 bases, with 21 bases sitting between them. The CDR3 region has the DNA TGCGCCAGCAGCCTTGGCCAGGGGCCGACCCAGGAGACCCAGTACTTC. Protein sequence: CASSLGQGPTQETQYF. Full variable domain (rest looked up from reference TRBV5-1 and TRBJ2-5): KAGVTQTPRYLIKTRGQQVTLSCSPISGHRSVSWYQQTPGQGLQFLFEYFSETQRNKGNFPGRFSGRQFSNSRSEMNVSTLELGDSALYLCASSLGQGPTQETQYFGPGTRLLVL.

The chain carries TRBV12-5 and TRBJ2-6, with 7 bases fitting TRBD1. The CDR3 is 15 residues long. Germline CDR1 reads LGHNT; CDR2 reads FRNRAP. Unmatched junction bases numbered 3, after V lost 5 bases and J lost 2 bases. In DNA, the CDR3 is TGTGCTAGTGGTACGGGACAGCCTGGGGCCAACGTCCTGACTTTC. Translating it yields CASGTGQPGANVLTF.

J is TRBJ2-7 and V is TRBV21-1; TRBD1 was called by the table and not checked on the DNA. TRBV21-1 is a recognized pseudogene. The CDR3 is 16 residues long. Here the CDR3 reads CASSKSAQEYAYEQYF. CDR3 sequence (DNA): TGTGCCAGCAGCAAAAGTGCCCAGGAATACGCCTACGAGCAGTACTTC.

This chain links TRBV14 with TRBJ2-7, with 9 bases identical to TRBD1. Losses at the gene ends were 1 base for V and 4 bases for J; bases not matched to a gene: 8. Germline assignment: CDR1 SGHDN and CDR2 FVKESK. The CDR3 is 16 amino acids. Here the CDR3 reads CASSQGSGTGTYEQYF. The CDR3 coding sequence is TGTGCCAGCAGCCAAGGTTCGGGGACAGGGACATACGAGCAGTACTTC.

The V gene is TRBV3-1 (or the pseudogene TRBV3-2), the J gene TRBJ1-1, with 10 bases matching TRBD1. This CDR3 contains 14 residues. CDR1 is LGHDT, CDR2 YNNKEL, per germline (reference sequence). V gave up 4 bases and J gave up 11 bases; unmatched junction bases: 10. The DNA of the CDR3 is TGTGCCAGCAGCCGCGGACAGGGGGGGTTTAGGGCTTTCTTT. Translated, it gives CASSRGQGGFRAFF.

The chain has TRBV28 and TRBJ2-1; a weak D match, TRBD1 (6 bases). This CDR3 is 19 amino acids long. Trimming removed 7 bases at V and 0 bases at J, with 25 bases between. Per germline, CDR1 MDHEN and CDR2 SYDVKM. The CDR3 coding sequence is TGTGCCAGCATATCCACAACAGGGACCACCTCCCGCTCCTACAATGAGCAGTTCTTC. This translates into CASISTTGTTSRSYNEQFF.

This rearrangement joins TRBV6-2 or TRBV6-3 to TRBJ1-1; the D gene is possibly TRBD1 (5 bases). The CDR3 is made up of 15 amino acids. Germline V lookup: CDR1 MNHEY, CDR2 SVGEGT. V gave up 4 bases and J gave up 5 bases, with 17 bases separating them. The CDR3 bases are TGTGCCAGCAGTTCCGGGGGTAAATTGGTTACTGAAGCTTTCTTT. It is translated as CASSSGGKLVTEAFF.

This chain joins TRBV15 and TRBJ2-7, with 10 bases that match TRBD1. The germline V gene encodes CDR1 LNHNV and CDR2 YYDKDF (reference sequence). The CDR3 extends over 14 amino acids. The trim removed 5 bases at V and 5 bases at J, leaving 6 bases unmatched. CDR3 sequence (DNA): TGTGCCACCAGCGGGGGACAGGGGAGGAACGAGCAGTACTTC. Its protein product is CATSGGQGRNEQYF.

The CDR3 loop is CASSGRTDPYGYTF. The CDR3 DNA sequence: TGTGCCAGCAGTGGCCGGACAGACCCGTATGGCTACACCTTC. This chain uses TRBV28 with TRBJ1-2, with a tentative D call TRBD1 (6 bases). The germline V and J ends were trimmed by 5 bases and 5 bases, with 15 bases remaining between them. The CDR3 extends over 14 amino acids. Looked up from germline, CDR1 is MDHEN and CDR2 is SYDVKM.

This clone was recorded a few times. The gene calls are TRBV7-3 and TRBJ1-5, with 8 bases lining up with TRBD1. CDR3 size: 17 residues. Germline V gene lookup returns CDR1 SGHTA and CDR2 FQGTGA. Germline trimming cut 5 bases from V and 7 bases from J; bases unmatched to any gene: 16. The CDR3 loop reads CASSPTLRDRSGQPQHF. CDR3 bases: TGTGCCAGCAGCCCAACCCTCCGGGACAGGTCGGGGCAGCCCCAGCATTTT.

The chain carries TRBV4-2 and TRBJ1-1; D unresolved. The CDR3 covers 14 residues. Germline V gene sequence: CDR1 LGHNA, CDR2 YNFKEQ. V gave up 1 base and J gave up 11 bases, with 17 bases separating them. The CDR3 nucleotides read TGTGCCAGCAGCCAAGGGGGAGACGGGAGGAGGGCTTTCTTT. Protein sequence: CASSQGGDGRRAFF.

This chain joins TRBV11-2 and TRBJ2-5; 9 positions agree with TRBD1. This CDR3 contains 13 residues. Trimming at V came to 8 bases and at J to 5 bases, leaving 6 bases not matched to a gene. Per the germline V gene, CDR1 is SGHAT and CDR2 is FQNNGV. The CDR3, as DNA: TGTGCCAGCGGCAGAGGACAGGGGGAGACCCAGTACTTC. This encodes CASGRGQGETQYF. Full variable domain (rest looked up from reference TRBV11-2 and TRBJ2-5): EAGVAQSPRYKIIEKRQSVAFWCNPISGHATLYWYQQILGQGPKLLIQFQNNGVVDDSQLPKDRFSAERLKGVDSTLKIQPAKLEDSAVYLCASGRGQGETQYFGPGTRLLVL.

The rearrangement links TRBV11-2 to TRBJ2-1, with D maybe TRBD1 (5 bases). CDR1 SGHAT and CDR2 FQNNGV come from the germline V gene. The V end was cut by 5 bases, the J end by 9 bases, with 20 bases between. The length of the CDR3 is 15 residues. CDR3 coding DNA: TGTGCCAGCAGCCAGAATCAGGGCATTAACGGTGAGCAGTTCTTC. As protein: CASSQNQGINGEQFF.

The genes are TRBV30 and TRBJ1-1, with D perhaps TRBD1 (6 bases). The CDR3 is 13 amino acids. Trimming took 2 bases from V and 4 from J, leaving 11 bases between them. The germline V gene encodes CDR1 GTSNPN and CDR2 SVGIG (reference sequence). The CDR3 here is CAWSRGAPTEAFF. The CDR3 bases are TGTGCCTGGAGTCGGGGGGCGCCCACTGAAGCTTTCTTT.

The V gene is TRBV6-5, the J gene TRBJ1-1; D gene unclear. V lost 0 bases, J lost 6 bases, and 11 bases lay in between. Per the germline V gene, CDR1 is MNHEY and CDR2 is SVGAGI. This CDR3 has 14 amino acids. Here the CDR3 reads CASSYSAASAEAFF. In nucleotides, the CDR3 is TGTGCCAGCAGTTACTCGGCGGCGTCAGCTGAAGCTTTCTTT.

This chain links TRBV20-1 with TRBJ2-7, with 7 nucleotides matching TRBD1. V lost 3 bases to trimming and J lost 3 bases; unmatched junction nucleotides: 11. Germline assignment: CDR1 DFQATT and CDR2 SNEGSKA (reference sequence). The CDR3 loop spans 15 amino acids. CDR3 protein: CSASDLGRGNYEQYF. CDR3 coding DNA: TGCAGTGCTAGTGATCTGGGCAGGGGGAACTACGAGCAGTACTTC.

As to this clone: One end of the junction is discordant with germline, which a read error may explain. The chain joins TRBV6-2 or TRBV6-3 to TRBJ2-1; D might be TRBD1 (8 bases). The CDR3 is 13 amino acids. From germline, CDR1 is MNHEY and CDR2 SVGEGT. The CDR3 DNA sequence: TGTGCCAGCAGTTACTCGAGTGACAGGGGAGGGATCTTC. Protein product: CASSYSSDRGGIF.

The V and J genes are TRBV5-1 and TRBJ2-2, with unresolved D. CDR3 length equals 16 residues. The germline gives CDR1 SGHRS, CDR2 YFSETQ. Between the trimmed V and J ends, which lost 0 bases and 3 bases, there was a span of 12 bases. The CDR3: CASSLVPGSDTGELFF. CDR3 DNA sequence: TGCGCCAGCAGCTTGGTCCCCGGGTCGGACACCGGGGAGCTGTTTTTT. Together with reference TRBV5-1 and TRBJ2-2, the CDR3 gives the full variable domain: KAGVTQTPRYLIKTRGQQVTLSCSPISGHRSVSWYQQTPGQGLQFLFEYFSETQRNKGNFPGRFSGRQFSNSRSEMNVSTLELGDSALYLCASSLVPGSDTGELFFGEGSRLTVL.

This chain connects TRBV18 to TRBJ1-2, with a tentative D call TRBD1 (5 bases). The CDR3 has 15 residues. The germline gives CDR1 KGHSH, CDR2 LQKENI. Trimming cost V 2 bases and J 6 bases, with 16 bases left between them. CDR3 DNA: TGTGCCAGCTCACCATTGGAGGGGCGAAGGGATGGCTACACCTTC. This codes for CASSPLEGRRDGYTF.

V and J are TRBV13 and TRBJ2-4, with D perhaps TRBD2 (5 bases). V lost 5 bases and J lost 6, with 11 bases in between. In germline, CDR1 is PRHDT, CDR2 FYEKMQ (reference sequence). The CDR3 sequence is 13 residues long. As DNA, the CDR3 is TGTGCCAGCAGCCATCTTGCGGGAAACATTCAGTACTTC. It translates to CASSHLAGNIQYF.

The CDR3, as DNA: TGTGCCAGCACGTGGGGGCAATTAAGATCACCCCTCCACTTT. Protein sequence: CASTWGQLRSPLHF. The J gene is TRBJ1-6, the V gene TRBV6-5, with a weak D call TRBD1 (6 bases). Trimming shortened V by 7 bases and J by 10 bases, and 17 bases separated the two germline ends. The length of the CDR3 is 14 residues. CDR1 is MNHEY, CDR2 SVGAGI, per germline.

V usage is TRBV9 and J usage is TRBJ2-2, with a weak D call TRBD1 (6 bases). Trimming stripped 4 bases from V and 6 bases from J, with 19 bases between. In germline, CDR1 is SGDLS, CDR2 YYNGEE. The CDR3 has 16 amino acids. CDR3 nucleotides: TGTGCCAGCAGCCCGACCTCGACCACAGGGCCCGGGGAGCTGTTTTTT. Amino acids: CASSPTSTTGPGELFF.

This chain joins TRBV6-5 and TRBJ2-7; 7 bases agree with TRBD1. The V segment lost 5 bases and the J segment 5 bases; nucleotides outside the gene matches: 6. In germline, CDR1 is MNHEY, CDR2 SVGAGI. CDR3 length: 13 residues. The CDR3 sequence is CASSRTGVDEQYF. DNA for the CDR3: TGTGCCAGCAGTCGGACAGGAGTCGACGAGCAGTACTTC.